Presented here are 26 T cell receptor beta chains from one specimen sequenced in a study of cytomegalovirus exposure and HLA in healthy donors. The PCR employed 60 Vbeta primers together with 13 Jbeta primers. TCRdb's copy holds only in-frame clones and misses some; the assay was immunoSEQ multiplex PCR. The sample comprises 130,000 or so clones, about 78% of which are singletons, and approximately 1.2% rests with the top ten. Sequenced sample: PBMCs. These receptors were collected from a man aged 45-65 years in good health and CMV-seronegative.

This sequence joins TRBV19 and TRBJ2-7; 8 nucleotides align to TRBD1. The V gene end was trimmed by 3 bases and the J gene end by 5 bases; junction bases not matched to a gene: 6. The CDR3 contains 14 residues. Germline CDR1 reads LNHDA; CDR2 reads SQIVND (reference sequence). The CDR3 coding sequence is TGTGCCAGTAGTATGAGCAGACAGGGGAACGAGCAGTACTTC. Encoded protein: CASSMSRQGNEQYF.

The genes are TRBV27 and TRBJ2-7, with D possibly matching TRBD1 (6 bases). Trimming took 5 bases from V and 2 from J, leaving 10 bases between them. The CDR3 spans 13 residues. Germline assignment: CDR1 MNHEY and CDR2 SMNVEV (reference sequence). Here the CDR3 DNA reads TGTGCCAGCAGTCTGGACAGAGCCTACGAGCAGTACTTC. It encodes CASSLDRAYEQYF.

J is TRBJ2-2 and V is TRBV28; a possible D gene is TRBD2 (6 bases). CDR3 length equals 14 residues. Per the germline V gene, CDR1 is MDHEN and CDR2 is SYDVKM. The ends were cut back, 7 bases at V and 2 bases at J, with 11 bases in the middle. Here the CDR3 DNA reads TGTGCCAGCACCAGTAGCGGAAACACCGGGGAGCTGTTTTTT. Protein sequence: CASTSSGNTGELFF.

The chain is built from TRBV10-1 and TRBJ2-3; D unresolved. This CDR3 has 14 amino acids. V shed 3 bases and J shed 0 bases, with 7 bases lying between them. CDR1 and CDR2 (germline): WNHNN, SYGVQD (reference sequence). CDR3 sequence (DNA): TGCGCCAGCAGTGACCTCTCTAGCACAGATACGCAGTATTTT. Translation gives CASSDLSSTDTQYF.

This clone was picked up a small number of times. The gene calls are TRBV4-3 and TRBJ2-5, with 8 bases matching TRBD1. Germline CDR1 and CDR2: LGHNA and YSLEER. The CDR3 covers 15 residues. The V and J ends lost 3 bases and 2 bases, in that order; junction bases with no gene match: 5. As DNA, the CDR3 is TGCGCCAGCAGCCACGGGACAGGATCACAAGAGACCCAGTACTTC. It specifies CASSHGTGSQETQYF.

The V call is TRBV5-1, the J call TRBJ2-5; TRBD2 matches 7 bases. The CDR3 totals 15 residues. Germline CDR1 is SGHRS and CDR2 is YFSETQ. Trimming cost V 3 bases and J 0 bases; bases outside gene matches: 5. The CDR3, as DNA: TGCGCCAGCAGCTCGGGACTAAAGTACCAAGAGACCCAGTACTTC. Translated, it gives CASSSGLKYQETQYF.

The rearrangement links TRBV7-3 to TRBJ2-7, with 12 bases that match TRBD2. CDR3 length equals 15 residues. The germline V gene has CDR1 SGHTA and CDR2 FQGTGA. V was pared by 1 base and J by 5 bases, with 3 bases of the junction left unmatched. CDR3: CASSLRLAGADEQYF. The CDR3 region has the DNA TGTGCCAGCAGCTTAAGACTAGCGGGAGCAGACGAGCAGTACTTC.

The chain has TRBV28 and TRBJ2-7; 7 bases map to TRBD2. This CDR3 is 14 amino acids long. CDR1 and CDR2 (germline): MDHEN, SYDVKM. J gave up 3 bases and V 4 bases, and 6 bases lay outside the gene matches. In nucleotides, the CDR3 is TGTGCCAGCAGTTCCCCCGGGACTAACTACGAGCAGTACTTC. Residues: CASSSPGTNYEQYF.

The DNA of the CDR3 is TGTGCCAGCTCCCCCACAGCAGATACGCAGTATTTT. Encoded protein: CASSPTADTQYF. V and J are TRBV18 and TRBJ2-3; unclear D gene. This CDR3 comprises 12 residues. V was clipped by 6 bases and J by 4 bases, with 8 bases between them. Looked up from germline, CDR1 is KGHSH and CDR2 is LQKENI.

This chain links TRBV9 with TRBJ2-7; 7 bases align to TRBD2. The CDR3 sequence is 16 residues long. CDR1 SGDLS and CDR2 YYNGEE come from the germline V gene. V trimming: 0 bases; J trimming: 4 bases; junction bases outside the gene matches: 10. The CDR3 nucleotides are TGTGCCAGCAGCGTAGTCGCTAGCGGAGGGCCATACGAGCAGTACTTC. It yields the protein CASSVVASGGPYEQYF.

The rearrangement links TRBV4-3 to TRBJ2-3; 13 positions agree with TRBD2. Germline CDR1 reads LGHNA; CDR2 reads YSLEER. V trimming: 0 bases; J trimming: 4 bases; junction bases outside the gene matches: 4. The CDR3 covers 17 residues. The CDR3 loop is CASSQDKLAGGADTQYF. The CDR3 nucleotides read TGCGCCAGCAGCCAAGATAAACTAGCGGGAGGGGCAGATACGCAGTATTTT.

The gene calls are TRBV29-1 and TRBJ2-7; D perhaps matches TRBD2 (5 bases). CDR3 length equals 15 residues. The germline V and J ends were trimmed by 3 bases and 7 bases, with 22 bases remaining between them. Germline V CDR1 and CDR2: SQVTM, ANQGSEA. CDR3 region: CSVERVSSHSGEQYF. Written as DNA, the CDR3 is TGCAGCGTTGAGCGGGTTAGTAGCCACTCGGGGGAGCAGTACTTC.

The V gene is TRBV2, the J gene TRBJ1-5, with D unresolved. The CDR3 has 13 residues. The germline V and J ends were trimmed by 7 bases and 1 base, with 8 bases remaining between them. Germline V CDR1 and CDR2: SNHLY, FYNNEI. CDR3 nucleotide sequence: TGTGCCAGCACTCAGGAAAGCAATCAGCCCCAGCATTTT. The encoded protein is CASTQESNQPQHF.

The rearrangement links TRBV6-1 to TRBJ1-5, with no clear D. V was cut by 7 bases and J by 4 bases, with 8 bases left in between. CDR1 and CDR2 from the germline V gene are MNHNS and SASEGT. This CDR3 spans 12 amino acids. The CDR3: CASTNYNQPQHF. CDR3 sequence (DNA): TGTGCCAGCACAAACTATAATCAGCCCCAGCATTTT.

CDR3 nucleotide sequence: TGCGCCAGCAGCTTGACAGGGGAAGTCTCCGGGGAGCTGTTTTTT. It translates to CASSLTGEVSGELFF. V is TRBV5-1 and J is TRBJ2-2, with 7 bases matching TRBD1. V gave up 1 base and J gave up 6 bases; unmatched junction bases: 6. From germline, CDR1 is SGHRS and CDR2 YFSETQ. The CDR3 is 15 amino acids.

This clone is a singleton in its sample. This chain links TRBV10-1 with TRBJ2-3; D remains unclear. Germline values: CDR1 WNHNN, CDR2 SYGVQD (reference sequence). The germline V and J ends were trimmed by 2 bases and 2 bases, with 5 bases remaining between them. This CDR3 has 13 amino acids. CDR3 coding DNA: TGCGCCAGCAGTGAGACAGACACAGATACGCAGTATTTT. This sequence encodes CASSETDTDTQYF.

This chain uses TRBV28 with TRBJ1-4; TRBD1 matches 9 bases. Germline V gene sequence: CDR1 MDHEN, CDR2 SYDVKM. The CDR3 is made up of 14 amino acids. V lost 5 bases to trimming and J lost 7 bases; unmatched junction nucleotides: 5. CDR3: CASSTGGLFEKLFF. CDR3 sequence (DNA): TGTGCCAGCAGTACAGGGGGCCTGTTTGAAAAACTGTTTTTT. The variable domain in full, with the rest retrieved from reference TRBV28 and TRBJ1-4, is DVKVTQSSRYLVKRTGEKVFLECVQDMDHENMFWYRQDPGLGLRLIYFSYDVKMKEKGDIPEGYSVSREKKERFSLILESASTNQTSMYLCASSTGGLFEKLFFGSGTQLSVL.

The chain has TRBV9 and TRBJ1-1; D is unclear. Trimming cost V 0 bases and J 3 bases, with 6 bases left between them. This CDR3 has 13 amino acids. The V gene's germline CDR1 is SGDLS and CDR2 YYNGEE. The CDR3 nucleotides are TGTGCCAGCAGCGTAGAATCTGACACTGAAGCTTTCTTT. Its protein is CASSVESDTEAFF. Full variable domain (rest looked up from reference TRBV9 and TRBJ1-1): DSGVTQTPKHLITATGQRVTLRCSPRSGDLSVYWYQQSLDQGLQFLIQYYNGEERAKGNILERFSAQQFPDLHSELNLSSLELGDSALYFCASSVESDTEAFFGQGTRLTVV.

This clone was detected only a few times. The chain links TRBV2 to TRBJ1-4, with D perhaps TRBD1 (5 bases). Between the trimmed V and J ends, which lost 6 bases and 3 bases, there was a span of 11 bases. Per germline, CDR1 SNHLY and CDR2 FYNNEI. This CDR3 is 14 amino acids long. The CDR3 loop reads CASRPGIANEKLFF. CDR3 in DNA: TGTGCCAGCAGACCAGGGATCGCTAATGAAAAACTGTTTTTT.

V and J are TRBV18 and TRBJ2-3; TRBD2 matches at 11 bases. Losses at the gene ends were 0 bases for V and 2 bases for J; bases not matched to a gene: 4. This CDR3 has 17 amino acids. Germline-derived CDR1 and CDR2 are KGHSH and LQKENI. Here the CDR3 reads CASSPPGTSGYTDTQYF. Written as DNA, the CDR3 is TGTGCCAGCTCACCACCAGGGACTAGCGGTTACACAGATACGCAGTATTTT.

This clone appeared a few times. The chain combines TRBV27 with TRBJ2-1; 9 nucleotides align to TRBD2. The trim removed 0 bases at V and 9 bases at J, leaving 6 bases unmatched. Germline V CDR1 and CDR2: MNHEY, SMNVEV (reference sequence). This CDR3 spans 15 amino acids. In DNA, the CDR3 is TGTGCCAGCAGTTTATCGGCTAGCGGGATGGGTGAGCAGTTCTTC. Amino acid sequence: CASSLSASGMGEQFF.

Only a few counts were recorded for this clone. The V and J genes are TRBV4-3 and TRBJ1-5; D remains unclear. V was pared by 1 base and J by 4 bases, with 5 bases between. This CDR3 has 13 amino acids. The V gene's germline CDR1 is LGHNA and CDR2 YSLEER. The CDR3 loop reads CASSQGRNQPQHF. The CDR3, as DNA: TGCGCCAGCAGCCAAGGGAGGAATCAGCCCCAGCATTTT.

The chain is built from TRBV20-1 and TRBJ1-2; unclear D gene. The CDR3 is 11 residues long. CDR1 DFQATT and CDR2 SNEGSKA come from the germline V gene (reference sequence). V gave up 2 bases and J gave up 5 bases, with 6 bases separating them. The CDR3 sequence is CSARQRYGYTF. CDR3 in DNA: TGCAGTGCTAGACAGCGTTATGGCTACACCTTC.

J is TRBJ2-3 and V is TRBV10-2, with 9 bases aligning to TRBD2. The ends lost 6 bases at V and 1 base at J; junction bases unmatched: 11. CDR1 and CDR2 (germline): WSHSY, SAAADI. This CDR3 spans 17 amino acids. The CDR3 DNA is TGCGCCAGCAGGGAGGGACCCTTAGCGGGAGGCACAGATACGCAGTATTTT. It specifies CASREGPLAGGTDTQYF.

This chain's CDR3 is CASSPGTLNTGELFF. In DNA form, the CDR3 reads TGTGCCAGCTCCCCCGGGACTCTGAACACCGGGGAGCTGTTTTTT. J is TRBJ2-2 and V is TRBV19; D is possibly TRBD2 (6 bases). The V end was cut by 9 bases, the J end by 1 base, with 15 bases between. The CDR3 has 15 residues. CDR1 and CDR2 (germline): LNHDA, SQIVND (reference sequence).

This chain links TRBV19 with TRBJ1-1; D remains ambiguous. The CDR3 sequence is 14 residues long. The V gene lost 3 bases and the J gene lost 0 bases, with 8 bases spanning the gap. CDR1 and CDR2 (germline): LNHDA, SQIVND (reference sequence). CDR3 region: CASSISVMNTEAFF. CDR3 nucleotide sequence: TGTGCCAGTAGTATTAGCGTAATGAACACTGAAGCTTTCTTT.